This T cell receptor (beta chain) was recovered during a study of Ad26.COV2.S vaccination and SARS-CoV-2 variants. This clone was observed once. Its antigen is undetermined. The study's findings and limits: TCR breadth and depth analyses may have underestimated total T cell responses. Vaccine recipients showed a spike-specific TCR breadth that was higher than in placebo recipients. Vaccine and placebo recipients had similar non-spike TCR breadth. Once vaccination had occurred, spike-specific CD8+ and CD4+ T cell responses reportedly showed substantial breadth.

The V gene lost 4 bases and the J gene lost 2 bases, with 9 bases spanning the gap. Germline assignment: CDR1 LNHDA and CDR2 SQIVND (reference sequence). The CDR3 totals 14 residues. TCRdb's table, derived via immunoSEQ multiplex PCR, lists solely in-frame clones and lacks some. The table has roughly 150,000 clones, 70% to 90% seen once. The chain recombines TRBV19 with TRBJ1-5, with D unclear. The material was peripheral blood, obtained after recovery from COVID-19. This TCR derives from a human donor who had recovered from COVID-19. The DNA of the CDR3 is TGTGCCAGTAGTACCGGTTACGGCAATCAGCCCCAGCATTTT. It is translated as CASSTGYGNQPQHF.